This entry is about one TCR beta chain. The antigen remains unidentified. The data belong to a study of graft-versus-host responses after intestinal transplantation. Study at large: Every transplant recipient was induced with anti-thymocyte globulin, then maintained on tacrolimus and steroids for roughly 3 years. Study results and limitations: The authors found GvH clones in recipient marrow, some appearing first in ileum or blood. Peak levels of circulating GvH clones tracked with early post-transplant HvG declines.

Using immunoSEQ multiplex PCR, the repertoire was profiled, and TCRdb retains in-frame clones only, with some absent. The repertoire consists of over 85,000 clones, with about 94% occurring once and the leading ten covering about 0.54%. The length of the CDR3 is 13 residues. Germline V gene data show CDR1 as MNHEY and CDR2 as SMNVEV (reference sequence). Trimming removed 5 bases at V and 3 bases at J, with 10 bases between. The clonotype originates from a human donor who received an intestinal transplant. The sequenced sample was unstimulated CD8+ T cells sorted from spleen or lymph node cells, obtained before intestinal transplant. This chain connects TRBV27 to TRBJ2-5; D unclear. Here the CDR3 reads CASSLGSKETQYF. CDR3 sequence (DNA): TGTGCCAGCAGTCTGGGATCTAAAGAGACCCAGTACTTC.